Below, 8 T cell receptor beta chains from the same sample are listed, as sequenced in a study of blood T cell repertoires in COVID-19. Some clones are missing from TCRdb's copy, which holds only in-frame ones; the method was immunoSEQ multiplex PCR. The profile shows roughly 100,000 clones, roughly four fifths of them singletons. The specimen sequenced was peripheral blood. The source of these receptors is a man at least 80 years old with COVID-19, enrolled during active disease.

This rearrangement joins TRBV24-1 to TRBJ2-7, with a tentative D call TRBD1 (6 bases). The CDR3 consists of 14 residues. Germline CDR1 KGHDR, CDR2 SFDVKD. Trimming removed 7 bases from V and 1 base from J, with 13 bases in between. The CDR3 DNA is TGTGCCACCAGCTCCCACCAGGGGTCCTACGAGCAGTACTTC. It is translated as CATSSHQGSYEQYF.

The chain joins TRBV5-6 to TRBJ1-6, with a tentative D call TRBD1 (5 bases). CDR1 SGHDT and CDR2 YYEEEE come from the germline V gene. Between the trimmed V and J ends, which lost 1 base and 9 bases, there was a span of 11 bases. CDR3 length: 14 residues. This chain's CDR3 is CASSLSGYGSPLHF. CDR3 bases: TGTGCCAGCAGCTTGTCAGGGTACGGTTCACCCCTCCACTTT.

This chain uses TRBV9 with TRBJ1-5; D might be TRBD1 (5 bases). This CDR3 comprises 14 residues. CDR1 is SGDLS, CDR2 YYNGEE, per germline. V was trimmed by 0 bases and J by 6 bases, leaving 10 bases between them. The DNA of the CDR3 is TGTGCCAGCAGCGTAGCTCCCGGGGGTCAGCCCCAGCATTTT. Amino acid sequence: CASSVAPGGQPQHF.

The chain joins TRBV29-1 to TRBJ2-2; 11 bases are shared with TRBD2. J was trimmed by 3 bases and V by 6 bases; bases with no gene match: 6. Germline V gene data show CDR1 as SQVTM and CDR2 as ANQGSEA. The CDR3 loop spans 15 amino acids. The CDR3 here is CSVIRTSGYTGELFF. The CDR3, as DNA: TGCAGCGTGATAAGGACTAGCGGGTACACCGGGGAGCTGTTTTTT.

The chain uses TRBV7-3 and TRBJ1-6; D gene ambiguous. CDR3 length: 14 residues. Trimming shortened V by 4 bases and J by 10 bases, and 14 bases separated the two germline ends. The germline gives CDR1 SGHTA, CDR2 FQGTGA. Here the CDR3 reads CASSSESRGSPLHF. The CDR3 DNA sequence: TGTGCCAGCAGCTCCGAATCGAGAGGCTCACCCCTCCACTTT.

The chain has TRBV6-2 or TRBV6-3 and TRBJ1-1; D might be TRBD1 (5 bases). The germline V gene has CDR1 MNHEY and CDR2 SVGEGT. The CDR3 is made up of 13 amino acids. V shed 4 bases and J shed 1 base, with 7 bases lying between them. The CDR3 sequence: CASSWGENTEAFF. CDR3 DNA sequence: TGTGCCAGCAGTTGGGGGGAGAACACTGAAGCTTTCTTT.

The chain employs TRBV13 and TRBJ2-3; D possibly corresponds to TRBD1 (5 bases). This CDR3 contains 15 residues. The V and J ends lost 2 bases and 0 bases respectively, with 9 bases between them. CDR1 is PRHDT and CDR2 is FYEKMQ in the germline V gene (reference sequence). The CDR3 DNA sequence: TGTGCCAGCAGCTTACGGGCAGGGAGCACAGATACGCAGTATTTT. Translated: CASSLRAGSTDTQYF.

The chain recombines TRBV27 with TRBJ1-3; D is undetermined. Looked up from germline, CDR1 is MNHEY and CDR2 is SMNVEV (reference sequence). This CDR3 is 15 amino acids long. V lost 4 bases and J lost 2, with 12 bases in between. This CDR3 reads CASSSNNLAGNTIYF. The CDR3 coding sequence is TGTGCCAGCAGTTCTAATAATCTGGCTGGAAACACCATATATTTT.